This section outlines one TCR beta chain sequence together with its context. What it binds is not known. At the DNA level, this CDR3 is encoded by other sequences in the same sample as well. Looked up from germline, CDR1 is SNHLY and CDR2 is FYNNEI. This CDR3 comprises 15 residues. Trimming at V came to 6 bases and at J to 2 bases, leaving 3 bases not matched to a gene. Clones were sequenced by immunoSEQ multiplex PCR, and TCRdb holds only the in-frame ones, with some missing. Among roughly 2.5 million clones, more than 80% were seen once, and the ten largest hold roughly 0.15%. The entry originates in a study of shared clonotypes between healthy human individuals. Whole-study results and caveats: Rarefaction revealed incomplete sorted-subset sequencing despite large depth.

The sample consisted of naive CD4+ T cells sorted from blood. Subset described: CD45RA+ positively selected. The TCR sequence derives from a man aged 18 to 30 in good health. The V call is TRBV2, the J call TRBJ2-2; 10 positions match TRBD1. In DNA form, the CDR3 reads TGTGCCAGCAGGGGACAGGGGACCAACACCGGGGAGCTGTTTTTT. As protein: CASRGQGTNTGELFF.